These 20 T cell receptor beta chains were all obtained from the same sample, sequenced in a study of OX40 agonist ivuxolimab in advanced cancers. Sequencing was performed with immunoSEQ multiplex PCR; in TCRdb, only in-frame clones are kept and a portion is missing. Of about 100,000 clones in the sample, 85% to 95% were seen once. Source: CD4+ or CD8+ T cells sorted from blood, taken in a trial of the OX40 agonist ivuxolimab. These receptors originate from an adult with an advanced solid tumor such as melanoma, head and neck, liver or kidney cancer.

The CDR3 DNA follows: TGTGCCAGCAGACCTACGGCAGCGCCCTACGAGCAGTACTTC. This codes for CASRPTAAPYEQYF. The rearrangement uses TRBV27 and TRBJ2-7; the D is unclear. V lost 6 bases to trimming and J lost 2 bases, with 14 bases between them. The CDR3 extends over 14 amino acids. Germline assignment: CDR1 MNHEY and CDR2 SMNVEV (reference sequence).

The chain employs TRBV6-1 and TRBJ1-4; D is uncertain. V lost 2 bases to trimming and J lost 5 bases, with 12 bases between them. Germline V gene sequence: CDR1 MNHNS, CDR2 SASEGT. The CDR3 is 15 amino acids. The DNA for the CDR3 is TGTGCCAGCAGTGAATTGGGAACCGTGAATGAAAAACTGTTTTTT. Translating it yields CASSELGTVNEKLFF.

For this clone: Different DNA sequences within this sample yield the same CDR3. The chain combines TRBV11-2 with TRBJ1-2; a possible D gene is TRBD1 (6 bases). V dropped 2 bases and J dropped 2 bases, with 6 bases sitting between them. The CDR3 extends over 13 amino acids. The V gene's germline CDR1 is SGHAT and CDR2 FQNNGV. CDR3 sequence: CASSLRGNYGYTF. The CDR3 DNA follows: TGTGCCAGCAGCTTAAGGGGGAACTATGGCTACACCTTC.

The genes are TRBV19 and TRBJ2-3, with 7 bases fitting TRBD2. CDR3 size: 15 residues. Germline trimming cut 5 bases from V and 1 base from J; bases unmatched to any gene: 6. CDR1 is LNHDA and CDR2 is SQIVND in the germline V gene (reference sequence). The CDR3 is CASSRLAVGTDTQYF. CDR3 DNA sequence: TGTGCCAGTAGTCGCCTAGCGGTAGGCACAGATACGCAGTATTTT. The entire variable domain, with the rest obtained from reference TRBV19 and TRBJ2-3, is as follows: DGGITQSPKYLFRKEGQNVTLSCEQNLNHDAMYWYRQDPGQGLRLIYYSQIVNDFQKGDIAEGYSVSREKKESFPLTVTSAQKNPTAFYLCASSRLAVGTDTQYFGPGTRLTVL.

V gene TRBV15 combines with J gene TRBJ1-2; D uncertain. Looked up from germline, CDR1 is LNHNV and CDR2 is YYDKDF (reference sequence). The CDR3 has 13 residues. V dropped 0 bases and J dropped 4 bases, with 6 bases sitting between them. In DNA form, the CDR3 reads TGTGCCACCAGCAGAGACAGGCTCTATGGCTACACCTTC. Amino acids: CATSRDRLYGYTF.

The sample holds one count of this clone. V gene TRBV11-2 combines with J gene TRBJ1-5, with D perhaps TRBD1 (6 bases). Germline assignment: CDR1 SGHAT and CDR2 FQNNGV. CDR3 length: 15 amino acids. The V gene lost 2 bases and the J gene lost 7 bases, with 15 bases spanning the gap. DNA for the CDR3: TGTGCCAGCAGCTTATCGGGAACAGGGTACCAGCCCCAGCATTTT. Translation: CASSLSGTGYQPQHF.

The gene calls are TRBV6-5 and TRBJ1-4; TRBD1 matches at 7 bases. The length of the CDR3 is 13 residues. Germline V lookup: CDR1 MNHEY, CDR2 SVGAGI. V was pared by 10 bases and J by 5 bases, with 7 bases of the junction left unmatched. CDR3 in DNA: TGTGCCACGGGGGCAGGGGGAAATGAAAAACTGTTTTTT. As protein: CATGAGGNEKLFF.

In this sample, this clone turned up once. The chain combines TRBV2 with TRBJ2-7; TRBD2 aligns across 11 bases. Germline CDR1 is SNHLY and CDR2 is FYNNEI. Germline trimming cut 7 bases from V and 1 base from J; bases unmatched to any gene: 9. The CDR3 is 16 residues long. This chain's CDR3 is CASMIEGTSGSYEQYF. The DNA of the CDR3 is TGTGCCAGCATGATCGAAGGGACTAGCGGATCCTACGAGCAGTACTTC.

The V and J genes are TRBV5-4 and TRBJ2-3; D is undetermined. Germline CDR1 reads SGHNT; CDR2 reads YYREEE (reference sequence). The CDR3 length is 15 residues. Trimming removed 4 bases from V and 2 bases from J, with 14 bases in between. In DNA form, the CDR3 reads TGTGCCAGCAGCGAAACAAGGACGAACACAGATACGCAGTATTTT. Its translation: CASSETRTNTDTQYF.

The chain uses TRBV4-1 and TRBJ2-1; D unclear. The CDR3 has 13 residues. V was clipped by 0 bases and J by 10 bases, with 10 bases between them. Germline V gives CDR1 MGHRA, CDR2 YSYEKL. The CDR3 nucleotides read TGCGCCAGCAGCCAAGACTTTGTGGGGGAGCAGTTCTTC. Residues: CASSQDFVGEQFF.

The V gene is TRBV7-6, the J gene TRBJ1-1; TRBD1 aligns across 7 bases. CDR1 is SGHVS, CDR2 FNYEAQ, per germline. The CDR3 extends over 16 amino acids. The V segment lost 2 bases and the J segment 1 base; nucleotides outside the gene matches: 7. The CDR3 loop reads CASSLSQGVSNTEAFF. The CDR3 DNA is TGTGCCAGCAGCTTATCCCAGGGGGTTTCGAACACTGAAGCTTTCTTT.

The chain recombines TRBV27 with TRBJ2-2; no definite D call. Trimming removed 3 bases from V and 1 base from J, with 6 bases in between. The CDR3 length is 14 residues. Germline-derived CDR1 and CDR2 are MNHEY and SMNVEV (reference sequence). The CDR3 DNA reads TGTGCCAGCAGTTTGCGCCAGAACACCGGGGAGCTGTTTTTT. Amino acids: CASSLRQNTGELFF.

V usage is TRBV20-1 and J usage is TRBJ2-1, with a weak D call TRBD2 (6 bases). Per the germline V gene, CDR1 is DFQATT and CDR2 is SNEGSKA (reference sequence). The CDR3 covers 11 residues. The germline V and J ends were trimmed by 3 bases and 10 bases, with 10 bases remaining between them. The DNA of the CDR3 is TGCAGTGCTAGGATGGGGAGGGAGCAGTTCTTC. Translating it yields CSARMGREQFF.

This chain uses TRBV5-4 with TRBJ2-5, with 14 bases identical to TRBD2. J was trimmed by 5 bases and V by 4 bases; bases with no gene match: 10. The CDR3 is 17 amino acids. The V gene's germline CDR1 is SGHNT and CDR2 YYREEE (reference sequence). The CDR3 DNA sequence: TGTGCCAGCAGCGCGGGACTAGCGGGAGCTATTTCGGAGACCCAGTACTTC. It codes for CASSAGLAGAISETQYF.

The J gene is TRBJ2-1, the V gene TRBV19; D is possibly TRBD1 (6 bases). Germline V CDR1 and CDR2: LNHDA, SQIVND (reference sequence). This CDR3 contains 14 residues. V lost 7 bases, J lost 0 bases, and 10 bases lay in between. The CDR3, as DNA: TGTGCCAGTAAAACGACAGGCTCCTACAATGAGCAGTTCTTC. Amino acids: CASKTTGSYNEQFF.

This chain connects TRBV5-1 to TRBJ2-3; TRBD1 agrees at 10 bases. This CDR3 has 16 residues. Germline V CDR1 and CDR2: SGHRS, YFSETQ. The junction had 6 bases not matched to a gene; V was cut back by 2 bases and J by 3 bases. CDR3 protein: CASSFKDRGSTDTQYF. The CDR3 DNA reads TGCGCCAGCAGCTTCAAGGACAGGGGGAGTACAGATACGCAGTATTTT.

The rearrangement uses TRBV6-1 and TRBJ1-1, with TRBD1 matching 9 bases. With 1 base clipped from V and 1 base from J, the junction kept 7 bases outside the gene matches. The CDR3 totals 17 residues. CDR1 and CDR2 (germline): MNHNS, SASEGT. The CDR3 DNA reads TGTGCCAGCAGTGAAGGCCCGCTACAGGGGGCGAACACTGAAGCTTTCTTT. It encodes CASSEGPLQGANTEAFF.

This chain joins TRBV5-1 and TRBJ1-4; 7 positions match TRBD1. The J segment lost 7 bases and the V segment lost 1 base, leaving 16 bases of the junction unmatched. The CDR3 is made up of 18 amino acids. In germline, CDR1 is SGHRS, CDR2 YFSETQ. The CDR3 bases are TGCGCCAGCAGCTTGACTACAGGCACAGGGGCCTTGTCTGAAAAACTGTTTTTT. Its protein is CASSLTTGTGALSEKLFF. Looking up the rest from reference TRBV5-1 and TRBJ1-4 gives the full variable domain: KAGVTQTPRYLIKTRGQQVTLSCSPISGHRSVSWYQQTPGQGLQFLFEYFSETQRNKGNFPGRFSGRQFSNSRSEMNVSTLELGDSALYLCASSLTTGTGALSEKLFFGSGTQLSVL.

V is TRBV7-6 and J is TRBJ2-1, with D hard to call. The CDR3 is 13 amino acids. Trimming pared 5 bases from V and 6 bases from J, leaving 11 bases between. Germline lookup yields CDR1 SGHVS and CDR2 FNYEAQ. The DNA for the CDR3 is TGTGCCAGCAGCCTAGACTTCCCCAATGAGCAGTTCTTC. Translation gives CASSLDFPNEQFF. Full variable domain (missing parts from reference TRBV7-6 and TRBJ2-1): GAGVSQSPRYKVTKRGQDVALRCDPISGHVSLYWYRQALGQGPEFLTYFNYEAQQDKSGLPNDRFSAERPEGSISTLTIQRTEQRDSAMYRCASSLDFPNEQFFGPGTRLTVL.

The DNA for the CDR3 is TGCGCCAGCAGCTTCTTCCCAAGAACTGCGGAGACCCAGTACTTC. It encodes CASSFFPRTAETQYF. The V call is TRBV5-1, the J call TRBJ2-5; D uncertain. The CDR3 length is 15 residues. V gave up 2 bases and J gave up 5 bases, with 16 bases separating them. Looked up from germline, CDR1 is SGHRS and CDR2 is YFSETQ. The full variable domain, with the rest looked up from reference TRBV5-1 and TRBJ2-5, is KAGVTQTPRYLIKTRGQQVTLSCSPISGHRSVSWYQQTPGQGLQFLFEYFSETQRNKGNFPGRFSGRQFSNSRSEMNVSTLELGDSALYLCASSFFPRTAETQYFGPGTRLLVL.